The 20 T cell receptor beta chains listed next were all sequenced from one sample in a study of OX40 agonist ivuxolimab in advanced cancers. The data were produced by immunoSEQ multiplex PCR, yet TCRdb's version contains in-frame clones alone and is incomplete. The sample has 70,000 to 95,000 clones; around 91% are singletons. The starting material was CD4+ or CD8+ T cells sorted from blood, obtained in a trial of the OX40 agonist ivuxolimab. Every receptor here comes from an adult with an advanced solid tumor such as melanoma, head and neck, liver or kidney cancer.

This chain links TRBV7-9 with TRBJ1-5, with a possible D match to TRBD1 (6 bases). The germline CDR1 and CDR2 sequences are SEHNR and FQNEAQ (reference sequence). CDR3 length: 15 amino acids. V lost 3 bases and J lost 2, with 11 bases in between. The CDR3 loop reads CASSFGGAGNQPQHF. For the CDR3, the DNA is TGTGCCAGCAGCTTCGGGGGGGCGGGCAATCAGCCCCAGCATTTT.

The chain joins TRBV6-1 to TRBJ2-7, with 13 bases matching TRBD2. From germline, CDR1 is MNHNS and CDR2 SASEGT. The CDR3 runs 15 residues. V dropped 6 bases and J dropped 4; count of bases not matched to a gene: 6. This CDR3 is CASRRTSGGEYEQYF. CDR3 coding DNA: TGTGCCAGCAGACGGACTAGCGGGGGAGAGTACGAGCAGTACTTC.

CDR3 DNA sequence: TGTGCCAGCAGTTACTCGACAGACCCACAGGATCAGCCCCAGCATTTT. Its translation is CASSYSTDPQDQPQHF. This chain connects TRBV6-5 to TRBJ1-5, with D tentatively TRBD1 (5 bases). V was cut by 0 bases and J by 5 bases, with 14 bases left in between. CDR3 size: 16 residues. Germline values: CDR1 MNHEY, CDR2 SVGAGI.

The chain combines TRBV29-1 with TRBJ1-1; TRBD1 matches 7 bases. The germline gives CDR1 SQVTM, CDR2 ANQGSEA. V gave up 5 bases and J gave up 0 bases; unmatched junction bases: 3. CDR3 length equals 13 residues. The CDR3 region is CSVPTGMNTEAFF. Written as DNA, the CDR3 is TGCAGCGTTCCGACAGGGATGAACACTGAAGCTTTCTTT. Full variable domain (outside the CDR3, taken from reference TRBV29-1 and TRBJ1-1): SAVISQKPSRDICQRGTSLTIQCQVDSQVTMMFWYRQQPGQSLTLIATANQGSEATYESGFVIDKFPISRPNLTFSTLTVSNMSPEDSSIYLCSVPTGMNTEAFFGQGTRLTVV.

The chain combines TRBV13 with TRBJ2-3, with TRBD1 identical over 8 bases. Germline loops: CDR1 PRHDT, CDR2 FYEKMQ (reference sequence). Trimming took 0 bases from V and 4 from J; bases not matched to a gene: 6. There are 16 residues in the CDR3. For the CDR3, the DNA is TGTGCCAGCAGCTTAGGGGCAGGGGGCACCCCAGATACGCAGTATTTT. Translating gives CASSLGAGGTPDTQYF.

The chain links TRBV2 to TRBJ1-1; no clear D gene. CDR3 length: 14 amino acids. Trimming took off 7 bases at V and 1 base at J, with 13 bases between the two ends. Germline CDR1 and CDR2: SNHLY and FYNNEI. The CDR3 DNA is TGTGCCAGCATAAGGGAACAGTCGAACACTGAAGCTTTCTTT. Its protein product is CASIREQSNTEAFF.

This clone was observed once. The chain couples TRBV10-3 to TRBJ1-5; TRBD1 might be the D (6 bases). The length of the CDR3 is 14 residues. CDR1 ENHRY and CDR2 SYGVKD come from the germline V gene. Trimming took 6 bases from V and 1 from J, leaving 10 bases between them. CDR3 region: CAISEGTSNQPQHF. For the CDR3, the DNA is TGTGCCATCAGCGAAGGGACAAGCAATCAGCCCCAGCATTTT.

The J gene is TRBJ2-2, the V gene TRBV5-8; 8 bases line up with TRBD2. This CDR3 has 15 residues. The ends lost 1 base at V and 10 bases at J; junction bases unmatched: 9. Germline loops: CDR1 SGHTS, CDR2 YDEGEE. The CDR3, as DNA: TGTGCCAGCAGCTTGTACGCGGGGGGTTTTGAGGAGCTGTTTTTT. Its protein is CASSLYAGGFEELFF.

This chain links TRBV9 with TRBJ1-4, with D possibly matching TRBD1 (5 bases). The CDR3 has 15 amino acids. Germline V lookup: CDR1 SGDLS, CDR2 YYNGEE. Trimming took 4 bases from V and 0 from J, leaving 10 bases between them. CDR3 sequence: CASSPRQTTNEKLFF. Here the CDR3 DNA reads TGTGCCAGCAGCCCTCGACAGACAACTAATGAAAAACTGTTTTTT.

The chain is built from TRBV20-1 and TRBJ1-1; D not certain. The CDR3 runs 11 residues. Trimming took 7 bases from V and 4 from J, leaving 10 bases between them. CDR1 is DFQATT, CDR2 SNEGSKA, per germline (reference sequence). The CDR3 is CSVRPGTEAFF. For the CDR3, the DNA is TGCAGTGTCAGACCGGGCACTGAAGCTTTCTTT.

With regard to this clone: Additional DNA sequences in this sample encode the identical CDR3. The chain has TRBV2 and TRBJ2-7; 7 nucleotides line up with TRBD1. The length of the CDR3 is 16 residues. The germline V gene encodes CDR1 SNHLY and CDR2 FYNNEI. V trimming: 7 bases; J trimming: 6 bases; junction bases outside the gene matches: 18. CDR3 protein: CASNYPGQRNPLEQYV. Here the CDR3 DNA reads TGTGCCAGCAATTACCCGGGACAGCGAAACCCGCTCGAGCAGTACGTC.

CDR3: CAWSPAGNGYTF. DNA for the CDR3: TGTGCCTGGAGTCCGGCCGGGAATGGCTACACCTTC. The chain joins TRBV30 to TRBJ1-2, with no clear D. The CDR3 is made up of 12 amino acids. Germline V gene sequence: CDR1 GTSNPN, CDR2 SVGIG (reference sequence). V lost 2 bases, J lost 6 bases, and 10 bases lay in between.

The chain employs TRBV6-5 and TRBJ1-1; 7 bases match TRBD1. CDR3 size: 14 residues. CDR1 is MNHEY, CDR2 SVGAGI, per germline. Unmatched junction bases numbered 6, after V lost 6 bases and J lost 2 bases. CDR3 sequence reads: CASRLTGINTEAFF. DNA for the CDR3: TGTGCCAGCAGGCTGACAGGGATCAACACTGAAGCTTTCTTT.

V gene TRBV11-2 combines with J gene TRBJ1-2; D ambiguous. The V end was cut by 4 bases, the J end by 5 bases, with 17 bases between. This CDR3 has 15 amino acids. Germline V gene lookup returns CDR1 SGHAT and CDR2 FQNNGV. The CDR3 coding sequence is TGTGCCAGCAGCTCCTCGGCCGACCCCGTTTATGGCTACACCTTC. Amino acid sequence: CASSSSADPVYGYTF.

The chain has TRBV10-3 and TRBJ1-5; 11 nucleotides match TRBD1. Per the germline V gene, CDR1 is ENHRY and CDR2 is SYGVKD. CDR3 size: 15 residues. With V trimmed by 4 bases and J by 6 bases, 5 bases remained unmatched. The CDR3 coding sequence is TGTGCCATCAGTGTGGGACAGGGGGATGTTCAGCCCCAGCATTTT. Amino acid sequence: CAISVGQGDVQPQHF.

The chain has TRBV7-4 and TRBJ2-5; D gene unclear. The CDR3 consists of 13 residues. Per the germline V gene, CDR1 is SGHVT and CDR2 is SQSDAQ. Trimming left V 3 bases short and J 5 bases short, with 10 bases between. CDR3: CASSFGPRETQYF. The CDR3 DNA sequence: TGTGCCAGCAGCTTCGGACCGCGGGAGACCCAGTACTTC.

The genes are TRBV18 and TRBJ1-1; the D gene is possibly TRBD1 (6 bases). CDR1 and CDR2 from the germline V gene are KGHSH and LQKENI. V dropped 3 bases and J dropped 7 bases, with 15 bases sitting between them. There are 14 residues in the CDR3. Here the CDR3 reads CASSPQGPEVEAFF. DNA of the CDR3: TGTGCCAGCTCACCCCAGGGGCCTGAAGTTGAAGCTTTCTTT. The full variable domain, rest sourced from reference TRBV18 and TRBJ1-1, is NAGVMQNPRHLVRRRGQEARLRCSPMKGHSHVYWYRQLPEEGLKFMVYLQKENIIDESGMPKERFSAEFPKEGPSILRIQQVVRGDSAAYFCASSPQGPEVEAFFGQGTRLTVV.

This chain connects TRBV6-5 to TRBJ1-4; no clear D. V gave up 4 bases and J gave up 8 bases, with 5 bases separating them. The CDR3 consists of 11 residues. Per germline, CDR1 MNHEY and CDR2 SVGAGI. The CDR3 coding sequence is TGTGCCAGCAGTTCAGGCGAAAAACTGTTTTTT. Residues: CASSSGEKLFF.

The chain uses TRBV10-1 and TRBJ2-3; 10 nucleotides line up with TRBD2. The germline gives CDR1 WNHNN, CDR2 SYGVQD (reference sequence). The J segment lost 0 bases and the V segment lost 6 bases, leaving 6 bases of the junction unmatched. The CDR3 is 16 amino acids. The CDR3 reads CASRPGLASSTDTQYF. For the CDR3, the DNA is TGCGCCAGCAGGCCGGGACTAGCGTCTAGCACAGATACGCAGTATTTT.

The rearrangement links TRBV28 to TRBJ1-3, with D unresolved. Trimming stripped 2 bases from V and 2 bases from J, with 7 bases between. This CDR3 comprises 14 residues. Germline V gene data show CDR1 as MDHEN and CDR2 as SYDVKM. The CDR3 region is CASSLGRAGNTIYF. CDR3 DNA: TGTGCCAGCAGTTTAGGGAGGGCTGGAAACACCATATATTTT.